Each of the 28 T cell receptor beta chains below was sequenced from the same sample in a study of OX40 agonist ivuxolimab in advanced cancers. The data were produced by immunoSEQ multiplex PCR, yet TCRdb's version contains in-frame clones alone and is incomplete. Of approximately 60,000 clones listed, about 88% are singletons. This specimen consisted of CD4+ or CD8+ T cells sorted from blood, obtained in a trial of the OX40 agonist ivuxolimab. Receptors originate from an adult with an advanced solid tumor such as melanoma, head and neck, liver or kidney cancer.

The V gene is TRBV6-6, the J gene TRBJ2-1; TRBD1 is a possible D gene (5 bases). V was pared by 2 bases and J by 4 bases, with 15 bases between. Germline lookup yields CDR1 MNHNY and CDR2 SVGAGI (reference sequence). The CDR3 is made up of 16 amino acids. The CDR3 DNA follows: TGTGCCAGCAGTTACCGAACCGACAGCTCTTACAATGAGCAGTTCTTC. Translation: CASSYRTDSSYNEQFF.

V is TRBV30 and J is TRBJ1-5; 9 nucleotides line up with TRBD1. The germline CDR1 and CDR2 sequences are GTSNPN and SVGIG (reference sequence). The length of the CDR3 is 13 residues. V lost 1 base and J lost 5; bases outside the gene matches: 0. DNA of the CDR3: TGTGCCTGGAGTGGGACAGGGGATCAGCCCCAGCATTTT. It codes for CAWSGTGDQPQHF.

The J gene is TRBJ1-1, the V gene TRBV12-5; a weak D match, TRBD1 (6 bases). This CDR3 contains 12 residues. CDR1 and CDR2 (germline): LGHNT, FRNRAP. The V end lost 7 bases, the J end lost 11 bases, and 17 bases lay between the germline ends. The CDR3 spells CASESARGRAFF. The DNA of the CDR3 is TGTGCTAGTGAATCGGCCAGGGGACGGGCTTTCTTT. The whole variable domain, filled in from reference TRBV12-5 and TRBJ1-1, reads DARVTQTPRHKVTEMGQEVTMRCQPILGHNTVFWYRQTMMQGLELLAYFRNRAPLDDSGMPKDRFSAEMPDATLATLKIQPSEPRDSAVYFCASESARGRAFFGQGTRLTVV.

This clone was seen just once. The J gene is TRBJ2-2, the V gene TRBV6-1, with D hard to call. The germline V gene encodes CDR1 MNHNS and CDR2 SASEGT. V was trimmed by 0 bases and J by 7 bases, leaving 12 bases between them. This CDR3 has 15 residues. The CDR3 sequence: CASSEASGSGGELFF. In nucleotides, the CDR3 is TGTGCCAGCAGTGAAGCATCAGGATCAGGCGGGGAGCTGTTTTTT.

The V and J genes are TRBV9 and TRBJ1-1; D gene unclear. Germline CDR1 SGDLS, CDR2 YYNGEE. The CDR3 contains 15 residues. Trimming left V 4 bases short and J 4 bases short, with 17 bases between. In nucleotides, the CDR3 is TGTGCCAGCAGCCCGACACCGGTTGGGTCCACTGAAGCTTTCTTT. It translates to CASSPTPVGSTEAFF.

Only a few counts were recorded for this clone. The V gene is TRBV6-5, the J gene TRBJ2-1; 7 bases agree with TRBD2. The ends lost 5 bases at V and 10 bases at J; junction bases unmatched: 8. The CDR3 is made up of 13 amino acids. Germline V gives CDR1 MNHEY, CDR2 SVGAGI. The CDR3 reads CASSTRPGLEQFF. DNA for the CDR3: TGTGCCAGCAGTACTCGCCCGGGACTAGAGCAGTTCTTC.

The V and J genes are TRBV2 and TRBJ1-1, with D possibly matching TRBD1 (6 bases). In germline, CDR1 is SNHLY, CDR2 FYNNEI. With 7 bases removed from V and 6 bases from J, the gap between germline ends came to 12 bases. This CDR3 is 12 amino acids long. The CDR3 DNA reads TGTGCCAGCAACGGGGGGCCGGCTGAAGCTTTCTTT. Translating gives CASNGGPAEAFF.

A single count supports this clone. The chain couples TRBV10-2 to TRBJ2-7, with no clear D. Germline V gene sequence: CDR1 WSHSY, CDR2 SAAADI. The CDR3 totals 13 residues. Trimming removed 8 bases from V and 4 bases from J, with 15 bases in between. The CDR3 coding sequence is TGCGCCAGCGGAAGACGAGTTACGTACGAGCAGTACTTC. Its translation: CASGRRVTYEQYF.

This rearrangement joins TRBV7-9 to TRBJ2-1; D unresolved. The CDR3 consists of 15 residues. V gave up 3 bases and J gave up 4 bases, with 13 bases separating them. Per germline, CDR1 SEHNR and CDR2 FQNEAQ (reference sequence). The CDR3 nucleotides read TGTGCCAGCAGCTTTGTAACGGACCCTTACAATGAGCAGTTCTTC. It encodes CASSFVTDPYNEQFF. Filled out from reference TRBV7-9 and TRBJ2-1, the complete variable domain reads DTGVSQNPRHKITKRGQNVTFRCDPISEHNRLYWYRQTLGQGPEFLTYFQNEAQLEKSRLLSDRFSAERPKGSFSTLEIQRTEQGDSAMYLCASSFVTDPYNEQFFGPGTRLTVL.

This clone was observed a few times. V is TRBV9 and J is TRBJ1-1, with 7 bases aligning to TRBD1. The germline CDR1 and CDR2 sequences are SGDLS and YYNGEE. The CDR3 extends over 14 amino acids. Trimming cost V 4 bases and J 5 bases; bases outside gene matches: 8. CDR3 in DNA: TGTGCCAGCAGCCCCCGACAGGGTCAGACTGAAGCTTTCTTT. Protein: CASSPRQGQTEAFF. Full variable domain (remainder filled in from reference TRBV9 and TRBJ1-1): DSGVTQTPKHLITATGQRVTLRCSPRSGDLSVYWYQQSLDQGLQFLIQYYNGEERAKGNILERFSAQQFPDLHSELNLSSLELGDSALYFCASSPRQGQTEAFFGQGTRLTVV.

The V call is TRBV7-9, the J call TRBJ1-2; possible D gene TRBD1, 6 bases. The CDR3 is made up of 15 amino acids. V dropped 6 bases and J dropped 2 bases, with 16 bases sitting between them. CDR1 and CDR2 from the germline V gene are SEHNR and FQNEAQ (reference sequence). CDR3 DNA sequence: TGTGCCAGCAGTCGAGCAAGGGGGTTCAACTATGGCTACACCTTC. Amino acid sequence: CASSRARGFNYGYTF. The entire variable domain, with the rest obtained from reference TRBV7-9 and TRBJ1-2, is as follows: DTGVSQNPRHKITKRGQNVTFRCDPISEHNRLYWYRQTLGQGPEFLTYFQNEAQLEKSRLLSDRFSAERPKGSFSTLEIQRTEQGDSAMYLCASSRARGFNYGYTFGSGTRLTVV.

The chain employs TRBV19 and TRBJ1-1, with 7 positions matching TRBD1. CDR1 is LNHDA, CDR2 SQIVND, per germline (reference sequence). CDR3 length: 15 amino acids. J was trimmed by 0 bases and V by 4 bases; bases with no gene match: 5. The CDR3 region has the DNA TGTGCCAGTAGTAGGGGACAGTTCATGAACACTGAAGCTTTCTTT. The encoded protein is CASSRGQFMNTEAFF. Full variable domain (rest looked up from reference TRBV19 and TRBJ1-1): DGGITQSPKYLFRKEGQNVTLSCEQNLNHDAMYWYRQDPGQGLRLIYYSQIVNDFQKGDIAEGYSVSREKKESFPLTVTSAQKNPTAFYLCASSRGQFMNTEAFFGQGTRLTVV.

This clone occurred a few times. CDR3 nucleotide sequence: TGTGCCACATCTTCACAGGGGAAGGAGACCCAGTACTTC. It translates to CATSSQGKETQYF. V is TRBV7-8 and J is TRBJ2-5; 7 nucleotides match TRBD1. The CDR3 has 13 amino acids. With V trimmed by 10 bases and J by 5 bases, 10 bases remained unmatched. From germline, CDR1 is SGHVS and CDR2 FQNEAQ.

The chain is built from TRBV2 and TRBJ2-2; unclear D gene. The CDR3 sequence is 15 residues long. Germline V gives CDR1 SNHLY, CDR2 FYNNEI. V was pared by 1 base and J by 2 bases, with 8 bases between. CDR3 in DNA: TGTGCCAGCAGTGAAGGGACGGTAAACACCGGGGAGCTGTTTTTT. Residues: CASSEGTVNTGELFF.

The chain carries TRBV2 and TRBJ1-4; 9 nucleotides line up with TRBD1. V trimming: 8 bases; J trimming: 7 bases; junction bases outside the gene matches: 14. Germline lookup yields CDR1 SNHLY and CDR2 FYNNEI. CDR3 length: 16 residues. The chain's CDR3 is CASQTMPGQGGEKLFF. CDR3 sequence (DNA): TGTGCCAGCCAGACTATGCCGGGACAGGGAGGTGAAAAACTGTTTTTT.

This chain joins TRBV2 and TRBJ1-1; D unclear. This CDR3 spans 12 amino acids. V was clipped by 4 bases and J by 4 bases, with 7 bases between them. CDR1 and CDR2 (germline): SNHLY, FYNNEI. The CDR3 DNA reads as TGTGCCAGCAGTGGCAGGAGCACTGAAGCTTTCTTT. Amino acid sequence: CASSGRSTEAFF.

The CDR3, as DNA: TGTGCCAGTACCTTTTACAGTGAAGCTTTCTTT. This gives the protein CASTFYSEAFF. The chain recombines TRBV19 with TRBJ1-1; D gene uncertain. The CDR3 is 11 residues long. V dropped 7 bases and J dropped 7 bases, with 10 bases sitting between them. Germline V lookup: CDR1 LNHDA, CDR2 SQIVND (reference sequence).

In this sample, this clone turned up a few times. The gene calls are TRBV28 and TRBJ2-7; 11 bases line up with TRBD2. This CDR3 has 16 amino acids. CDR1 and CDR2 from the germline V gene are MDHEN and SYDVKM. V gave up 5 bases and J gave up 6 bases; unmatched junction bases: 12. The CDR3 nucleotides read TGTGCCAGCAGTCCTTTACTAGCGGGAGAGACTCCCGAGCAGTACTTC. This encodes CASSPLLAGETPEQYF.

The rearrangement links TRBV30 to TRBJ1-6; tentatively, D is TRBD1 (5 bases). With 5 bases removed from V and 11 bases from J, the gap between germline ends came to 13 bases. CDR1 GTSNPN and CDR2 SVGIG come from the germline V gene (reference sequence). This CDR3 is 12 amino acids long. The CDR3 coding sequence is TGTGCCTGGGGGACTGGGGGGACACCCCTCCACTTT. Translating it yields CAWGTGGTPLHF.

The V and J genes are TRBV5-1 and TRBJ2-2, with D hard to call. Trimming cost V 0 bases and J 2 bases, with 14 bases left between them. Per the germline V gene, CDR1 is SGHRS and CDR2 is YFSETQ. This CDR3 comprises 17 residues. CDR3 amino acids: CASSLVVRHTNTGELFF. CDR3 nucleotides: TGCGCCAGCAGCTTGGTGGTTCGGCACACCAACACCGGGGAGCTGTTTTTT.

The chain is built from TRBV7-6 and TRBJ2-4; D unclear. Trimming removed 1 base at V and 0 bases at J, with 4 bases between. This CDR3 has 14 amino acids. The V gene's germline CDR1 is SGHVS and CDR2 FNYEAQ. CDR3 sequence: CASSLGLAKNIQYF. Here the CDR3 DNA reads TGTGCCAGCAGCTTAGGGCTAGCCAAAAACATTCAGTACTTC.

There are a few counts of this clone. This chain uses TRBV5-1 with TRBJ1-1; 7 nucleotides match TRBD1. V was pared by 3 bases and J by 4 bases, with 6 bases of the junction left unmatched. The CDR3 consists of 14 residues. Germline values: CDR1 SGHRS, CDR2 YFSETQ. CDR3: CASSSTGMGTEAFF. The CDR3 region has the DNA TGCGCCAGCAGCTCGACAGGGATGGGCACTGAAGCTTTCTTT.

CDR3 amino acids: CASSAEDRNTEAFF. CDR3 in DNA: TGCGCCAGCAGTGCAGAGGACAGGAACACTGAAGCTTTCTTT. The chain couples TRBV10-1 to TRBJ1-1, with a possible D match to TRBD1 (6 bases). CDR1 and CDR2 (germline): WNHNN, SYGVQD (reference sequence). The V end lost 4 bases, the J end lost 1 base, and 10 bases lay between the germline ends. This CDR3 is built from 14 residues.

This clone appeared once. The chain carries TRBV30 and TRBJ1-5; a possible D gene is TRBD1 (5 bases). The V end was cut by 3 bases, the J end by 6 bases, with 12 bases between. The CDR3 contains 13 residues. Germline loops: CDR1 GTSNPN, CDR2 SVGIG (reference sequence). CDR3 in DNA: TGTGCCTGGAGCTCCACAGGTGCTCAGCCCCAGCATTTT. Protein sequence: CAWSSTGAQPQHF.

The V call is TRBV19, the J call TRBJ2-2, with a weak D call TRBD1 (5 bases). From germline, CDR1 is LNHDA and CDR2 SQIVND (reference sequence). V lost 6 bases, J lost 0 bases, and 8 bases lay in between. The CDR3 is 14 residues long. The CDR3 nucleotides read TGTGCCAGTAGGGACACTTCGAACACCGGGGAGCTGTTTTTT. Its translation: CASRDTSNTGELFF. Variable domain in full (rest from reference TRBV19 and TRBJ2-2): DGGITQSPKYLFRKEGQNVTLSCEQNLNHDAMYWYRQDPGQGLRLIYYSQIVNDFQKGDIAEGYSVSREKKESFPLTVTSAQKNPTAFYLCASRDTSNTGELFFGEGSRLTVL.

This chain joins TRBV28 and TRBJ2-7, with D maybe TRBD1 (6 bases). Deletions cut 3 bases from V and 13 bases from J, with 25 bases between. The germline V gene has CDR1 MDHEN and CDR2 SYDVKM. The CDR3 extends over 15 amino acids. CDR3 in DNA: TGTGCCAGCAGTTTGACATCCAAGGATTTGGGGGCGCGTTACTTC. Encoded protein: CASSLTSKDLGARYF.

The V gene is TRBV29-1, the J gene TRBJ2-2; TRBD1 agrees at 8 bases. This CDR3 region has 12 residues. The J segment lost 6 bases and the V segment lost 7 bases, leaving 4 bases of the junction unmatched. CDR1 is SQVTM and CDR2 is ANQGSEA in the germline V gene. The CDR3 region has the DNA TGCAGCGGACAGGGGATGGCCGGGGAGCTGTTTTTT. Protein product: CSGQGMAGELFF.

The CDR3 protein is CASSTTGGGAGNTIYF. The CDR3 DNA is TGTGCCAGCAGCACCACGGGGGGGGGCGCCGGAAACACCATATATTTT. The V and J genes are TRBV5-4 and TRBJ1-3; TRBD1 might be the D (6 bases). This CDR3 contains 16 residues. Germline loops: CDR1 SGHNT, CDR2 YYREEE (reference sequence). V was trimmed by 4 bases and J by 4 bases, leaving 18 bases between them. The complete variable domain, with remaining parts taken from reference TRBV5-4 and TRBJ1-3, reads ETGVTQSPTHLIKTRGQQVTLRCSSQSGHNTVSWYQQALGQGPQFIFQYYREEENGRGNFPPRFSGLQFPNYSSELNVNALELDDSALYLCASSTTGGGAGNTIYFGEGSWLTVV.